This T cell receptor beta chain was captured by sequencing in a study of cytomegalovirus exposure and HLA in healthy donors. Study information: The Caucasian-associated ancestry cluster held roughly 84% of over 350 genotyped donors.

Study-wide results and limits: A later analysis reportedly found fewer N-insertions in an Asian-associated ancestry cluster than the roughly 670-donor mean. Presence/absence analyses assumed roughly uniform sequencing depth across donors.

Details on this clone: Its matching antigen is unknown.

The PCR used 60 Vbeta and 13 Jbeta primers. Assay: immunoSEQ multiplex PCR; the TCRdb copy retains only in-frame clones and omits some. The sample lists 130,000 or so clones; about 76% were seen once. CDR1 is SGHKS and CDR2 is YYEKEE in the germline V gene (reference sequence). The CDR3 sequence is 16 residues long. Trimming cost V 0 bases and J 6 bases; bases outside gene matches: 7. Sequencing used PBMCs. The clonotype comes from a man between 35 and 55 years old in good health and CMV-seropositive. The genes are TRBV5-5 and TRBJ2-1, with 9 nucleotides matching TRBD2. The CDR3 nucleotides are TGTGCCAGCAGCTTGGTTCCTAGCGGGAAAATCAATGAGCAGTTCTTC. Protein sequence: CASSLVPSGKINEQFF.